The rows below give T cell receptor beta chains drawn from one sample of a study of cytomegalovirus exposure and HLA in healthy donors. The method was immunoSEQ multiplex PCR; TCRdb's version includes in-frame clones alone and lacks a portion of them. The sample holds under 200,000 clones; 91% are singletons and the top ten take 3%. The sample comprised PBMCs. Every receptor here comes from a woman younger than 35 in good health and CMV-seropositive. CDR3s include the opening cysteine and the closing phenylalanine or tryptophan. The D gene is left open where the match is weak. Some rows mark clone size as missing; the rest say once, few, many or name a class of expanded clone.

>NA|TRBD2|TRBJ2-1|TRBV7-3
TGTGCCAGCAGCTCCGGGACTAGCGGGAGGGCCAGGAATGAGCAGTTCTTC
CASSSGTSGRARNEQFF
>NA|NA|TRBJ1-2|TRBV6-1
TGTGCCAGCAGCCCGACGACAGCCGACTATGGCTACACCTTC
CASSPTTADYGYTF
>few|NA|TRBJ2-7|TRBV6-5
TGTGCCAGCAGTTACTCGAGGCGGGGAATCTCCTACGAGCAGTACTTC
CASSYSRRGISYEQYF
>NA|NA|TRBJ1-1|TRBV7-9
TGTGCCAGCAGCACGCGGATTGACACTGAAGCTTTCTTT
CASSTRIDTEAFF
>NA|TRBD1|TRBJ1-2|TRBV4-1
TGCGCCAGCAGCCAAACGGGACAGAGTTTTATCTATGGCTACACCTTC
CASSQTGQSFIYGYTF
>NA|NA|TRBJ2-1|TRBV1
TGCACCAGCAGCCACCACGGGACTAGCGGGGGGGCGTCGCAGTTCTTC
CTSSHHGTSGGASQFF
>NA|NA|TRBJ2-3|TRBV19
TGTGCCAGTAGTATAGATCTGGGGGCTGGAGATACGCAGTATTTT
CASSIDLGAGDTQYF
>NA|TRBD2|TRBJ2-2|TRBV7-6
TGTGCCAGCAGCTTATATCTAGCGGGGGATACCGGGGAGCTGTTTTTT
CASSLYLAGDTGELFF
>NA|TRBD1|TRBJ2-7|TRBV4-1
TGCGCCAGCAGCCAAGGGACAGGGGCCGCCTACGAGCAGTACTTC
CASSQGTGAAYEQYF
>NA|TRBD2|TRBJ2-7|TRBV4-1
TGCGCCAGCAGCCAAGAGTGGGGGGGGTCCTACGAGCAGTACTTC
CASSQEWGGSYEQYF
>NA|TRBD2|TRBJ2-2|TRBV5-1
TGCGCCAGCAGCCCCGGACTAGCGGGGAACACCGGGGAGCTGTTTTTT
CASSPGLAGNTGELFF
>few|TRBD1|TRBJ1-5|TRBV5-4
TGTGCCAGCAGCTTGGCGGATGGGACAGCTGATCAGCCCCAGCATTTT
CASSLADGTADQPQHF
>NA|NA|TRBJ2-5|TRBV5-4
TGTGCCAGCAGCTTGGGGCGGATTCAAGAGACCCAGTACTTC
CASSLGRIQETQYF
>NA|NA|TRBJ1-4|TRBV27
TGTGCCAGCAGTTCCCTCGGGGCAGGGGATGGGAAACTGTTTTTT
CASSSLGAGDGKLFF
>NA|NA|TRBJ2-3|TRBV6-6
TGTGCCAGCCTAAAAACAGATACGCAGTATTTT
CASLKTDTQYF
>NA|TRBD1|TRBJ1-1|TRBV7-9
TGTGCCAGCAGGAATGGAGGGACAGGGGAAGCTTTCTTT
CASRNGGTGEAFF
>NA|NA|TRBJ2-7|TRBV5-4
TGTGCCAGCAGCCACGACTTCTACGAGCAGTACTTC
CASSHDFYEQYF
>NA|NA|TRBJ2-6|TRBV5-1
TGCGCCAGCAGCTTCGCGGGGGCCTCTGGGGCCAACGTCCTGACTTTC
CASSFAGASGANVLTF
>NA|TRBD1|TRBJ2-5|TRBV6-1
TGTGCCAGCAGTGAACTGGACAGGGGTTGGGAGACCCAGTACTTC
CASSELDRGWETQYF
>NA|NA|TRBJ2-2|TRBV28
TGTGCCAGCAGTTTGGGGTCTAGCTGGGGCACCGGGGAGCTGTTTTTT
CASSLGSSWGTGELFF
>NA|NA|TRBJ1-1|TRBV5-1
TGCGCCAGCAGCTTGTCAGGGCGAGGCACTGAAGCTTTCTTT
CASSLSGRGTEAFF
>NA|TRBD2|TRBJ2-1|TRBV2
TGTGCCAGCGCTAGCGGGAGCTCCTACAATGAGCAGTTCTTC
CASASGSSYNEQFF
>NA|TRBD1|TRBJ1-4|TRBV4-2
TGTGCCAGCAGCCAGGAACAGTGGGCAGGGGGGCTCGCAACTAATGAAAAACTGTTTTTT
CASSQEQWAGGLATNEKLFF
>NA|NA|TRBJ1-4|TRBV4-2
TGTGCCAGCAGCCAAGCCGTTAACGCAGCCGGGGAAAAACTGTTTTTT
CASSQAVNAAGEKLFF
>NA|TRBD1|TRBJ1-2|TRBV7-8
TGTGCCAGCAGCTCCAGACAGGGCCACTATGGCTACACCTTC
CASSSRQGHYGYTF
>NA|NA|TRBJ2-5|TRBV9
TGTGCCAGCAGCGTCTCGGGGATAGGGGAGACCCAGTACTTC
CASSVSGIGETQYF
>NA|TRBD2|TRBJ2-1|TRBV28
TGTGCCAGTAGCACCCAGGGACTAGCGGAGAATGAGCAGTTCTTC
CASSTQGLAENEQFF
>NA|NA|TRBJ1-4|TRBV7-9
TGTGCCAGCAGCTTATACCCCACAGCAACTAATGAAAAACTGTTTTTT
CASSLYPTATNEKLFF
>NA|NA|TRBJ2-5|TRBV7-6
TGTGCCAGCAGTCCCGGTAAAGAGACCCAGTACTTC
CASSPGKETQYF
>NA|TRBD1|TRBJ1-5|TRBV7-2
TGTGCCAGCAGCCCCCAGACAGGGGGCCCTTCCAATCAGCCCCAGCATTTT
CASSPQTGGPSNQPQHF
>NA|NA|TRBJ2-3|TRBV29-1
TGCAGCGTTGAAAAGGGGCTGAGGCCTGGAGATACGCAGTATTTT
CSVEKGLRPGDTQYF
>NA|TRBD2|TRBJ2-1|TRBV28
TGTGCCAGCAGTCCCACGGGGGGAGCAGGGCGCAATGAGCAGTTCTTC
CASSPTGGAGRNEQFF
>once|TRBD1|TRBJ1-5|TRBV18
TGTGCCAGCTCACCTACAACGGGACAGTCTGGGGCTCAGCCCCAGCATTTT
CASSPTTGQSGAQPQHF
>NA|NA|TRBJ2-7|TRBV6-5
TGTGCCAGCAGTTACTCAACCAACCGAGCCTACGAGCAGTACTTC
CASSYSTNRAYEQYF
>NA|NA|TRBJ2-6|TRBV10-1
TGCGCCAGCAGTGAATCCTCAGGGCCTGGGGCCAACGTCCTGACTTTC
CASSESSGPGANVLTF
>NA|NA|TRBJ2-3|TRBV13
TGTGCCAGCAGCTTTCTTAGCTCGGGTGCAGATACGCAGTATTTT
CASSFLSSGADTQYF
>NA|TRBD2|TRBJ2-3|TRBV7-8
TGTGCCAGCAGCCGTAAGCGGGGGGGCCCTGATACGCAGTATTTT
CASSRKRGGPDTQYF
>NA|NA|TRBJ1-2|TRBV9
TGTGCCAGCAGCGCTGGGTCGGGACTCATCCTTTATGGCTACACCTTC
CASSAGSGLILYGYTF
>NA|NA|TRBJ1-1|TRBV4-3
TGCGCCAGCAGCCAAGATCCCCGCTACAGGGTAGTTCGGTCCACTGAAGCTTTCTTT
CASSQDPRYRVVRSTEAFF
>NA|NA|TRBJ1-4|TRBV15
TGTGCCACCAGCAGAGTTGTAGGGGCAGTTGGTGAAAAACTGTTTTTT
CATSRVVGAVGEKLFF
>NA|NA|TRBJ2-5|TRBV28
TGTGCCAGCAGTTCACCTCAGGGGATCAGGGGCCAAGAGACCCAGTACTTC
CASSSPQGIRGQETQYF
>NA|TRBD2|TRBJ2-3|TRBV4-1
TGCGCCAGCAGCCAGTCGGGACTAGCGGGGGGGGGCCCAGATACGCAGTATTTT
CASSQSGLAGGGPDTQYF
>NA|TRBD2|TRBJ2-2|TRBV5-1
TGCGCCAGGAATCTAGCGGGAGGGCCTTCTTGGGAGCTGTTTTTT
CARNLAGGPSWELFF
>NA|NA|TRBJ2-1|TRBV14
TGTGCCAGCAGCCAAGCGGGAGAAGGATCCTACAATGAGCAGTTCTTC
CASSQAGEGSYNEQFF
>NA|NA|TRBJ2-2|TRBV18
TGTGCCAGCTCACCCGGACTACACGGGGAGCTGTTTTTT
CASSPGLHGELFF
>NA|NA|TRBJ1-1|TRBV27
TGTGCCAGCAGTTTATTGGGAGGGAAGAACACTGAAGCTTTCTTT
CASSLLGGKNTEAFF